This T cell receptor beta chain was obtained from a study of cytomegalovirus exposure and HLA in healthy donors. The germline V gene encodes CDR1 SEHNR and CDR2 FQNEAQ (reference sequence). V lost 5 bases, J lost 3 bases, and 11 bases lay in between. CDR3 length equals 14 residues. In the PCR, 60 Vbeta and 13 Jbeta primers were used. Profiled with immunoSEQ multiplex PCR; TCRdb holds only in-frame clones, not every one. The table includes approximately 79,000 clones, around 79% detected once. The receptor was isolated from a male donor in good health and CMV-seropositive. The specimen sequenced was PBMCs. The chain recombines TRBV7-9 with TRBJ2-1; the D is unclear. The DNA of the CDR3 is TGTGCCAGCAGCCACGCCATGAGCTACAATGAGCAGTTCTTC. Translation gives CASSHAMSYNEQFF.